The rows below give T cell receptor beta chains drawn from one sample of a study of long-term antiretroviral therapy in people with HIV. Profiling relied on immunoSEQ multiplex PCR, and the TCRdb table lists in-frame clones only, not all of them. Here the sample spans tens of thousands of clones, more than 95% being singletons. The sequencing used unsorted PBMCs, collected 6.9 years after starting antiretroviral therapy. These receptors all stem from a man under 40 with HIV. The CDR3 runs from the conserved cysteine through the conserved F or W. A D gene is named only where the DNA matches it firmly. For some rows the clone size is stated as once, few or many, or as a class when expanded; others skip it.

TRBJ1-3	-	TRBV4-3	15	-	CASSQDFFAGNTIYF	TGCGCCAGCAGCCAAGATTTTTTTGCTGGAAACACCATATATTTT
TRBJ2-2	-	TRBV15	15	-	CATSRTLVNTGELFF	TGTGCCACCAGCAGGACTCTAGTGAACACCGGGGAGCTGTTTTTT
TRBJ2-1	TRBD2	TRBV2	15	-	CASSAERGPGYEQFF	TGTGCCAGCAGTGCAGAGCGGGGGCCGGGGTATGAGCAGTTCTTC
TRBJ1-1	-	TRBV18	16	-	CASSPRSQSSNTEAFF	TGTGCCAGCTCACCCCGGTCCCAGAGTTCGAACACTGAAGCTTTCTTT
TRBJ1-1	-	TRBV10-3	14	-	CAISDDAENTEAFF	TGTGCCATCAGTGATGATGCGGAGAACACTGAAGCTTTCTTT
TRBJ1-2	TRBD1	TRBV2	12	-	CASSPDRGGYTF	TGTGCCAGCAGCCCAGACAGGGGAGGCTACACCTTC
TRBJ2-1	TRBD2	TRBV29-1	17	-	CSVLLGAGVSSYNEQFF	TGCAGCGTCCTATTAGGAGCGGGGGTGAGCTCCTACAATGAGCAGTTCTTC
TRBJ2-5	TRBD1	TRBV19	16	once	CASSIGETGGPETQYF	TGTGCCAGTAGTATAGGGGAGACAGGGGGCCCTGAGACCCAGTACTTC
TRBJ2-1	TRBD2	TRBV7-3	14	-	CASSALAGGGEQFF	TGTGCCAGCAGCGCCCTGGCGGGGGGCGGTGAGCAGTTCTTC
TRBJ2-5	TRBD1	TRBV6-1	15	few	CASNDPGGRQETQYF	TGTGCCAGCAACGATCCAGGGGGCCGGCAAGAGACCCAGTACTTC
TRBJ1-3	-	TRBV6-5	13	-	CASMTGSGNTIYF	TGTGCCAGCATGACCGGCTCTGGAAACACCATATATTTT
TRBJ1-3	-	TRBV29-1	13	-	CSAQAVSGNTIYF	TGCAGCGCCCAAGCGGTTTCTGGAAACACCATATATTTT
TRBJ2-7	TRBD2	TRBV9	15	-	CASSVGPSGRYEQYF	TGTGCCAGCAGCGTAGGGCCTAGCGGGAGATACGAGCAGTACTTC
TRBJ1-1	TRBD1	TRBV10-3	15	-	CAISNVGQGAHEAFF	TGTGCCATCAGTAACGTGGGACAGGGGGCACATGAAGCTTTCTTT
TRBJ2-1	-	TRBV5-1	15	-	CASSSRQADYNEQFF	TGCGCCAGCAGCTCCCGACAAGCCGACTACAATGAGCAGTTCTTC
TRBJ2-1	TRBD2	TRBV27	17	once	CASSFNLGRAWYNEQFF	TGTGCCAGCAGCTTCAACCTGGGGAGGGCGTGGTACAATGAGCAGTTCTTC